Presented here are 25 T cell receptor beta chains from one specimen sequenced in a study of cytomegalovirus exposure and HLA in healthy donors. 13 Jbeta primers and 60 Vbeta primers were used for the PCR. Only in-frame clones appear in the TCRdb table, and some are missing; sequencing was by immunoSEQ multiplex PCR. The table lists about 130,000 clones, 80% of them singletons, with 8.9% in the top ten. The sequenced material came from PBMCs. The source of these receptors is a man aged 25 to 45 in good health and CMV-seropositive.

The genes are TRBV5-1 and TRBJ2-2; 9 nucleotides agree with TRBD1. The CDR3 length is 17 residues. V lost 3 bases, J lost 2 bases, and 8 bases stayed unmatched. Germline loops: CDR1 SGHRS, CDR2 YFSETQ. Here the CDR3 reads CASSSQGTGSNTGELFF. CDR3 bases: TGCGCCAGCAGCTCACAAGGGACAGGGAGTAACACCGGGGAGCTGTTTTTT.

The chain is built from TRBV6-1 and TRBJ1-1, with D perhaps TRBD1 (5 bases). CDR1 is MNHNS and CDR2 is SASEGT in the germline V gene. V lost 4 bases to trimming and J lost 3 bases, with 12 bases between them. The CDR3 runs 14 residues. In nucleotides, the CDR3 is TGTGCCAGCAGTGCTTACGACAGCCACACTGAAGCTTTCTTT. As protein: CASSAYDSHTEAFF.

This sequence joins TRBV7-2 and TRBJ1-2; 9 bases match TRBD1. V lost 3 bases, J lost 1 base, and 12 bases stayed unmatched. The germline V gene encodes CDR1 SGHTA and CDR2 FQGNSA. The CDR3 sequence is 18 residues long. The CDR3 loop reads CASSFTPKRDRDNYGYTF. The CDR3 DNA follows: TGTGCCAGCAGCTTTACCCCTAAGCGGGACAGGGATAACTATGGCTACACCTTC.

The chain carries TRBV6-5 and TRBJ1-2; perhaps TRBD1 as D (6 bases). V lost 6 bases and J lost 6, with 17 bases in between. The CDR3 consists of 14 residues. Germline CDR1 reads MNHEY; CDR2 reads SVGAGI. The CDR3 here is CASSLQGVGNGYTF. DNA of the CDR3: TGTGCCAGCAGCCTACAGGGCGTCGGTAATGGCTACACCTTC.

The V gene is TRBV9, the J gene TRBJ1-1; D possibly corresponds to TRBD1 (5 bases). V lost 4 bases and J lost 7, with 14 bases in between. This CDR3 is 13 amino acids long. CDR1 is SGDLS and CDR2 is YYNGEE in the germline V gene. CDR3 bases: TGTGCCAGCAGCTCAGTATTAAGGGGTGAAGCTTTCTTT. Its translation: CASSSVLRGEAFF. Together with reference TRBV9 and TRBJ1-1, the CDR3 gives the full variable domain: DSGVTQTPKHLITATGQRVTLRCSPRSGDLSVYWYQQSLDQGLQFLIQYYNGEERAKGNILERFSAQQFPDLHSELNLSSLELGDSALYFCASSSVLRGEAFFGQGTRLTVV.

V is TRBV10-1 and J is TRBJ2-3; TRBD1 might be the D (6 bases). The germline CDR1 and CDR2 sequences are WNHNN and SYGVQD (reference sequence). The germline V and J ends were trimmed by 0 bases and 5 bases, with 15 bases remaining between them. This CDR3 has 16 residues. The CDR3 coding sequence is TGCGCCAGCAGTGAGTCGCACAGGGTCCCTAGAGATACGCAGTATTTT. Translating it yields CASSESHRVPRDTQYF.

A remark on this clone: The junction differs from germline at one of its ends, possibly a read error. This sample includes further DNA sequences coding for the same CDR3. The chain combines TRBV19 with TRBJ1-5; D call uncertain. CDR1 and CDR2 from the germline V gene are LNHDA and SQIVND (reference sequence). The CDR3 is 13 residues long. As DNA, the CDR3 is TGTGCCAGTAGGGAGACGAGCAATCAGCCTCAGCATTTT. Its protein product is CASRETSNQPQHF. The whole variable domain, filled in from reference TRBV19 and TRBJ1-5, reads DGGITQSPKYLFRKEGQNVTLSCEQNLNHDAMYWYRQDPGQGLRLIYYSQIVNDFQKGDIAEGYSVSREKKESFPLTVTSAQKNPTAFYLCASRETSNQPQHFGDGTRLSIL.

This clone was counted a single time. V and J are TRBV6-5 and TRBJ1-2, with TRBD1 matching over 8 bases. CDR3 size: 15 residues. With V trimmed by 2 bases and J by 3 bases, 5 bases remained unmatched. The germline CDR1 and CDR2 sequences are MNHEY and SVGAGI. CDR3 protein: CASSYTTGGDYGYTF. CDR3 coding DNA: TGTGCCAGCAGTTACACCACAGGGGGTGACTATGGCTACACCTTC.

The V gene is TRBV9, the J gene TRBJ2-1; 13 bases line up with TRBD2. V lost 4 bases to trimming and J lost 8 bases; unmatched junction nucleotides: 6. The CDR3 totals 15 residues. Looked up from germline, CDR1 is SGDLS and CDR2 is YYNGEE. DNA of the CDR3: TGTGCCAGCAGCCCCGGACTAGCGGGGGCGGATGAGCAGTTCTTC. It encodes CASSPGLAGADEQFF.

This rearrangement joins TRBV27 to TRBJ1-2; 7 bases agree with TRBD1. V lost 6 bases, J lost 4 bases, and 8 bases stayed unmatched. From germline, CDR1 is MNHEY and CDR2 SMNVEV (reference sequence). This CDR3 has 14 residues. The CDR3 is CASRPRDSLYGYTF. The DNA for the CDR3 is TGTGCCAGCAGGCCCCGGGACAGCCTCTATGGCTACACCTTC.

The chain combines TRBV4-2 with TRBJ2-3, with D perhaps TRBD1 (6 bases). Germline CDR1 and CDR2: LGHNA and YNFKEQ. The CDR3 spans 17 residues. Trimming shortened V by 3 bases and J by 6 bases, and 22 bases separated the two germline ends. The chain's CDR3 is CASSHLKSVRGADTQYF. DNA for the CDR3: TGTGCCAGCAGCCATCTAAAATCGGTCAGGGGCGCGGATACGCAGTATTTT.

This clone was picked up one time. This rearrangement joins TRBV2 to TRBJ1-5; TRBD1 agrees at 7 bases. Germline CDR1 is SNHLY and CDR2 is FYNNEI. The CDR3 contains 16 residues. After removal of 4 bases from V and 2 bases from J, the junction contained 8 bases not matched to a gene. The CDR3 sequence: CASSGQGEAGNQPQHF. Written as DNA, the CDR3 is TGTGCCAGCAGTGGACAGGGCGAGGCGGGCAATCAGCCCCAGCATTTT.

The chain uses TRBV5-6 and TRBJ2-5; D unclear. Deletions cut 0 bases from V and 5 bases from J, with 5 bases between. This CDR3 has 12 residues. The germline CDR1 and CDR2 sequences are SGHDT and YYEEEE. The DNA of the CDR3 is TGTGCCAGCAGCTTGGCCCATGAGACCCAGTACTTC. It encodes CASSLAHETQYF.

The chain recombines TRBV28 with TRBJ1-5; D is unresolved. Germline CDR1 is MDHEN and CDR2 is SYDVKM. The CDR3 loop spans 16 amino acids. Trimming left V 2 bases short and J 2 bases short, with 13 bases between. The CDR3: CASSLLDGARNQPQHF. The CDR3 DNA reads TGTGCCAGCAGTTTACTAGACGGCGCACGCAATCAGCCCCAGCATTTT.

This chain's CDR3 is CASSLSRDTNTEAFF. CDR3 nucleotides: TGTGCCAGCAGCTTATCCCGGGACACCAACACTGAAGCTTTCTTT. The chain recombines TRBV7-9 with TRBJ1-1; TRBD1 might be the D (6 bases). The CDR3 spans 15 residues. Trimming stripped 2 bases from V and 2 bases from J, with 12 bases between. Per the germline V gene, CDR1 is SEHNR and CDR2 is FQNEAQ (reference sequence).

The rearrangement uses TRBV29-1 and TRBJ2-5; D is unresolved. The CDR3 spans 12 residues. Germline V lookup: CDR1 SQVTM, CDR2 ANQGSEA. Trimming shortened V by 4 bases and J by 2 bases, and 8 bases separated the two germline ends. CDR3 in amino acids: CSVGHHQETQYF. For the CDR3, the DNA is TGCAGCGTTGGACATCATCAAGAGACCCAGTACTTC. Using reference TRBV29-1 and TRBJ2-5 for the parts outside the CDR3, the full variable domain is SAVISQKPSRDICQRGTSLTIQCQVDSQVTMMFWYRQQPGQSLTLIATANQGSEATYESGFVIDKFPISRPNLTFSTLTVSNMSPEDSSIYLCSVGHHQETQYFGPGTRLLVL.

This clone was counted a few times. The rearrangement links TRBV6-5 to TRBJ1-2; 9 bases line up with TRBD1. This CDR3 contains 13 residues. V was pared by 5 bases and J by 5 bases, with 3 bases of the junction left unmatched. The germline V gene encodes CDR1 MNHEY and CDR2 SVGAGI. CDR3 nucleotide sequence: TGTGCCAGCAGTCGGACAGGGGAGTATGGCTACACCTTC. Translated: CASSRTGEYGYTF.

This sequence joins TRBV7-2 and TRBJ2-3; 7 bases are shared with TRBD2. The CDR3 contains 18 residues. CDR1 is SGHTA and CDR2 is FQGNSA in the germline V gene. V shed 5 bases and J 4 bases; nucleotides not matched to a gene: 18. The CDR3 region is CASSQTGSSGTYPDTQYF. The CDR3 DNA sequence: TGTGCCAGCAGCCAAACGGGTTCCAGCGGGACCTACCCAGATACGCAGTATTTT.

The rearrangement joins TRBV19 to TRBJ1-5; 7 bases map to TRBD1. Germline V gene sequence: CDR1 LNHDA, CDR2 SQIVND (reference sequence). V lost 7 bases, J lost 2 bases, and 2 bases stayed unmatched. The CDR3 runs to 13 residues. Here the CDR3 reads CASNGQGNQPQHF. The CDR3, as DNA: TGTGCCAGTAACGGACAGGGCAATCAGCCCCAGCATTTT. Supplemented by reference TRBV19 and TRBJ1-5, the full variable domain reads DGGITQSPKYLFRKEGQNVTLSCEQNLNHDAMYWYRQDPGQGLRLIYYSQIVNDFQKGDIAEGYSVSREKKESFPLTVTSAQKNPTAFYLCASNGQGNQPQHFGDGTRLSIL.

V usage is TRBV9 and J usage is TRBJ1-5; D is unresolved. The CDR3 is 12 residues long. The V end lost 5 bases, the J end lost 6 bases, and 9 bases lay between the germline ends. Germline CDR1 and CDR2: SGDLS and YYNGEE. Written as DNA, the CDR3 is TGTGCCAGCAGTCGAGGCTTTCAGCCCCAGCATTTT. Its translation is CASSRGFQPQHF. Full variable domain (missing parts from reference TRBV9 and TRBJ1-5): DSGVTQTPKHLITATGQRVTLRCSPRSGDLSVYWYQQSLDQGLQFLIQYYNGEERAKGNILERFSAQQFPDLHSELNLSSLELGDSALYFCASSRGFQPQHFGDGTRLSIL.

V usage is TRBV4-2 and J usage is TRBJ1-1; perhaps TRBD1 as D (6 bases). V lost 4 bases to trimming and J lost 4 bases, with 13 bases between them. Germline CDR1 and CDR2: LGHNA and YNFKEQ. This CDR3 contains 14 residues. The CDR3 reads CASSLEQGSTEAFF. The DNA of the CDR3 is TGTGCCAGCAGCCTGGAACAGGGTTCCACTGAAGCTTTCTTT.

The chain recombines TRBV18 with TRBJ1-2; no clear D gene. Trimming cost V 1 base and J 8 bases, with 14 bases left between them. The CDR3 runs to 14 residues. CDR1 KGHSH and CDR2 LQKENI come from the germline V gene. CDR3 nucleotide sequence: TGTGCCAGCTCACCACTTAACCGGAGGCACGGCTACACCTTC. This codes for CASSPLNRRHGYTF.

V gene TRBV5-1 combines with J gene TRBJ2-7; the D is unclear. The germline V gene has CDR1 SGHRS and CDR2 YFSETQ. The germline V and J ends were trimmed by 2 bases and 3 bases, with 6 bases remaining between them. CDR3 length equals 12 residues. Here the CDR3 DNA reads TGCGCCAGCAGCTTATCCGGCTACGAGCAGTACTTC. Translated: CASSLSGYEQYF. Supplemented by reference TRBV5-1 and TRBJ2-7, the full variable domain reads KAGVTQTPRYLIKTRGQQVTLSCSPISGHRSVSWYQQTPGQGLQFLFEYFSETQRNKGNFPGRFSGRQFSNSRSEMNVSTLELGDSALYLCASSLSGYEQYFGPGTRLTVT.

The chain has TRBV28 and TRBJ1-4; 7 bases are a match to TRBD1. J lost 8 bases, V lost 1 base, and 7 bases had no gene match. Germline assignment: CDR1 MDHEN and CDR2 SYDVKM. The CDR3 spans 15 residues. The CDR3: CASSLFETGEEKLFF. CDR3 DNA: TGTGCCAGCAGTTTATTTGAAACAGGGGAAGAAAAACTGTTTTTT. Full variable domain (rest looked up from reference TRBV28 and TRBJ1-4): DVKVTQSSRYLVKRTGEKVFLECVQDMDHENMFWYRQDPGLGLRLIYFSYDVKMKEKGDIPEGYSVSREKKERFSLILESASTNQTSMYLCASSLFETGEEKLFFGSGTQLSVL.

In its sample, this clone was seen once. J is TRBJ2-7 and V is TRBV5-5; possible D gene TRBD1, 5 bases. CDR1 is SGHKS and CDR2 is YYEKEE in the germline V gene (reference sequence). Trimming removed 0 bases from V and 1 base from J, with 11 bases in between. There are 15 residues in the CDR3. CDR3: CASSLASAGSYEQYF. In nucleotides, the CDR3 is TGTGCCAGCAGCTTGGCCTCGGCAGGGTCCTACGAGCAGTACTTC.